Following are 3 T cell receptor beta chains from one sample sequenced in a study of healthy donors' naive CD4 and CD8 T cells. A linear amplification protocol produced the TCR libraries from 500 ng of total RNA. TCRdb processed the reads anew with MiXCR; each CDR3 protein has one entry. The top ten hold about 2.4% of the sample, which has 150,000 to 200,000 distinct CDR3 sequences, over 60% seen once. Sequencing used naive CD4+ and CD8+ T cells sorted from blood, pooled from several donors. These receptors were obtained from a pool of human donors in good health; the sample pools cells from several healthy donors.

This clonotype has just a few counts. J is TRBJ1-1 and V is TRBV29-1; D is uncertain. V lost 5 bases and J lost 0, with 7 bases in between. Germline CDR1 is SQVTM and CDR2 is ANQGSEA. This CDR3 has 12 residues. The CDR3 loop reads CSVLRMNTEAFF. In nucleotides, the CDR3 is TGCAGCGTTCTAAGGATGAACACTGAAGCTTTCTTT.

The genes are TRBV29-1 and TRBJ1-1, with D perhaps TRBD1 (6 bases). The CDR3 extends over 13 amino acids. Between the trimmed V and J ends, which lost 3 bases and 3 bases, there was a span of 11 bases. Per germline, CDR1 SQVTM and CDR2 ANQGSEA. The CDR3 sequence: CSVEGGHYTEAFF. The CDR3 DNA sequence: TGCAGCGTTGAGGGGGGGCATTACACTGAAGCTTTCTTT.

This clonotype was observed a single time. The chain couples TRBV6-5 to TRBJ1-1; 7 bases line up with TRBD1. V shed 7 bases, J shed 9 bases, and the junction held 8 bases outside the gene matches. This CDR3 has 12 amino acids. Germline V CDR1 and CDR2: MNHEY, SVGAGI. Here the CDR3 reads CASILRTGKAFF. CDR3 DNA sequence: TGTGCCAGCATTCTTCGGACAGGAAAAGCTTTCTTT.